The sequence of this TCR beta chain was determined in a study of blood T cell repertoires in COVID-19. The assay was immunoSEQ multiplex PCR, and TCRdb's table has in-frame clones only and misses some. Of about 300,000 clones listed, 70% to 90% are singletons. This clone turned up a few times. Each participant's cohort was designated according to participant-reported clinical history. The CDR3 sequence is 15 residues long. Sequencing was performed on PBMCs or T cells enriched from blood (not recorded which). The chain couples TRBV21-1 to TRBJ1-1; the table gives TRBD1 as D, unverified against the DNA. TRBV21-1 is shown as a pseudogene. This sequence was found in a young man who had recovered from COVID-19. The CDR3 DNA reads TGTGCCAGCAGCTTTCAGGGACATACGAACACTGAAGCTTTCTTT. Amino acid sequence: CASSFQGHTNTEAFF.